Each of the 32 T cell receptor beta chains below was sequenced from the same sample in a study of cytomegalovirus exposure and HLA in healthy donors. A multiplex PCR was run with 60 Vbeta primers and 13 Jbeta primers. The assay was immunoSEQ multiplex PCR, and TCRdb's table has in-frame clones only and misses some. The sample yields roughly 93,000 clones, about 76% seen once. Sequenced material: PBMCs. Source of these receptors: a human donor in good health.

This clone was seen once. The CDR3 region is CASSRKRSSYNEQFF. CDR3 sequence (DNA): TGTGCCAGCAGTCGAAAAAGGAGCTCCTACAATGAGCAGTTCTTC. The chain links TRBV6-4 to TRBJ2-1; D remains unclear. The CDR3 is 15 amino acids. V was clipped by 5 bases and J by 0 bases, with 11 bases between them. CDR1 and CDR2 (germline): MRHNA, SNTAGT.

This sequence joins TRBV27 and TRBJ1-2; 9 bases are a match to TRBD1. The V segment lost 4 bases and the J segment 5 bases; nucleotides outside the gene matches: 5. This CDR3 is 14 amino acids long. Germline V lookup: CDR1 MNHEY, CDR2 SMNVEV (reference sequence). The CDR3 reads CASSSRTGAYGYTF. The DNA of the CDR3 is TGTGCCAGCAGTTCGAGGACAGGGGCGTATGGCTACACCTTC.

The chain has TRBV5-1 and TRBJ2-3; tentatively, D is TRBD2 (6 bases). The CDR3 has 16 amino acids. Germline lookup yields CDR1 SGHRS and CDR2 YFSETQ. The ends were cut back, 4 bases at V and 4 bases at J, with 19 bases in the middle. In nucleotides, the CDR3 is TGCGCCAGCAGCCCCTCTCCGGGCGGGACGTCAGATACGCAGTATTTT. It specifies CASSPSPGGTSDTQYF.

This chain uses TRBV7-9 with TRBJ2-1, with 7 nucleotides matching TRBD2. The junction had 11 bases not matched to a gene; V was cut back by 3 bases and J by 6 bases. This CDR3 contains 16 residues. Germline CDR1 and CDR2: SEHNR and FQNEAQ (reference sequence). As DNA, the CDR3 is TGTGCCAGCAGCTTGACTAGCCCAAGAGGAACCAATGAGCAGTTCTTC. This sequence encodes CASSLTSPRGTNEQFF.

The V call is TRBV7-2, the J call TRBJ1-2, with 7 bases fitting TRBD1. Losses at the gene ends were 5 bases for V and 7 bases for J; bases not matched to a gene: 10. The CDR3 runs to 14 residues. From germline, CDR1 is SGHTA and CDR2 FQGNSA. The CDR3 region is CASSRSDRARGYTF. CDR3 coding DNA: TGTGCCAGCAGCCGTAGTGACAGGGCCCGTGGCTACACCTTC.

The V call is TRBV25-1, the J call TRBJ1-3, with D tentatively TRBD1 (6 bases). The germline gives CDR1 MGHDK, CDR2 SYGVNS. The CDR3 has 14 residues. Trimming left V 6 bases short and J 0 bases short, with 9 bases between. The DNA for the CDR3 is TGTGCCAGCAGGGGGGCCATCTCTGGAAACACCATATATTTT. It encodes CASRGAISGNTIYF.

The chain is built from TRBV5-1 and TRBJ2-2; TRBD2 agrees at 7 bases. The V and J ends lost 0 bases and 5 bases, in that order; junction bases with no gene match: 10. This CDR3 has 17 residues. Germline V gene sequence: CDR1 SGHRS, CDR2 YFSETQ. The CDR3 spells CASSLVGAGVFTGELFF. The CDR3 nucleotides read TGCGCCAGCAGCTTGGTTGGGGCGGGAGTTTTTACCGGGGAGCTGTTTTTT.

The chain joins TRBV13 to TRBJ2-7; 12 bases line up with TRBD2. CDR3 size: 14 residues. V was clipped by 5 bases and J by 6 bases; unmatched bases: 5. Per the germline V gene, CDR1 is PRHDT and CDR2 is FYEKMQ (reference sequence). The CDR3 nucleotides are TGTGCCAGCAGCCGACTAGCGGGAGAGGTCGAGCAGTACTTC. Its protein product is CASSRLAGEVEQYF.

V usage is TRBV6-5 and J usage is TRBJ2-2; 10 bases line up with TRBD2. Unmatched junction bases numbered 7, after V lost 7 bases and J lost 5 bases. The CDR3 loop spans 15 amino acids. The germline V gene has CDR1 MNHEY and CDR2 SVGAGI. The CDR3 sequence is CASILKAGGTGELFF. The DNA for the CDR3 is TGTGCCAGCATTCTAAAAGCGGGGGGGACCGGGGAGCTGTTTTTT.

The CDR3 DNA is TGTGCCAGCAGCGTAGGGGTGGGAGCCTCCTACGAGCAGTACTTC. Protein: CASSVGVGASYEQYF. The rearrangement links TRBV9 to TRBJ2-7, with a tentative D call TRBD2 (5 bases). Germline CDR1 reads SGDLS; CDR2 reads YYNGEE. The germline V and J ends were trimmed by 0 bases and 0 bases, with 10 bases remaining between them. This CDR3 is built from 15 residues.

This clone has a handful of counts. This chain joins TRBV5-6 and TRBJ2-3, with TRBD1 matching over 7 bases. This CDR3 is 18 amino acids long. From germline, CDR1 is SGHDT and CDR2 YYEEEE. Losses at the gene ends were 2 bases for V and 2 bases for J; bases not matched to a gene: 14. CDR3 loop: CASSLKDGPGQITDTQYF. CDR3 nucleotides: TGTGCCAGCAGCTTAAAAGACGGACCGGGACAGATCACAGATACGCAGTATTTT.

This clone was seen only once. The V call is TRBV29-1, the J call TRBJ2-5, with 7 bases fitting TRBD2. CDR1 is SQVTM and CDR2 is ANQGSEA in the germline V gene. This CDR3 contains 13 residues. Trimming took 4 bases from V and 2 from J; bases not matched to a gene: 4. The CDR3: CSVVEAGQETQYF. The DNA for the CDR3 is TGCAGCGTTGTCGAAGCGGGGCAAGAGACCCAGTACTTC.

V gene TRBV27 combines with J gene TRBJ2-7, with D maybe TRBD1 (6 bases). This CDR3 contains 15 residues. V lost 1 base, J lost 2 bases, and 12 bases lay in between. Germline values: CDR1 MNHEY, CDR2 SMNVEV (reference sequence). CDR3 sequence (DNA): TGTGCCAGCAGTTTATTCCTAGGACAGACCTACGAGCAGTACTTC. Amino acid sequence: CASSLFLGQTYEQYF.

This chain's CDR3 is CASKWSSGANVLTF. CDR3 DNA: TGCGCCAGCAAATGGAGCTCTGGGGCCAACGTCCTGACTTTC. The chain links TRBV5-1 to TRBJ2-6, with D unresolved. Germline-derived CDR1 and CDR2 are SGHRS and YFSETQ. V gave up 6 bases and J gave up 0 bases, with 7 bases separating them. The CDR3 totals 14 residues.

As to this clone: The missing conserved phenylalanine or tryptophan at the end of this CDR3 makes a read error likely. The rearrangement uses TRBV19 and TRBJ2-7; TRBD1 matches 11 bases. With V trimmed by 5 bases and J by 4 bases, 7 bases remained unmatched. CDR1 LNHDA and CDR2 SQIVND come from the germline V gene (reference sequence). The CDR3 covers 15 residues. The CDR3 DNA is TGTGCCAGTAGTCCGCCGGGACAGGGGGGTTACGAGCAGTACCTC. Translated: CASSPPGQGGYEQYL.

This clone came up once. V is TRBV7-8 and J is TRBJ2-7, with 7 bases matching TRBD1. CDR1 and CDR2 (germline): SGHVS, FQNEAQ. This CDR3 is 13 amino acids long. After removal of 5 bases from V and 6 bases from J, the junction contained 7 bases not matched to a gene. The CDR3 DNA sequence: TGTGCCAGCAGCCCGGACAGGCTAAGCGAGCAGTACTTC. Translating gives CASSPDRLSEQYF.

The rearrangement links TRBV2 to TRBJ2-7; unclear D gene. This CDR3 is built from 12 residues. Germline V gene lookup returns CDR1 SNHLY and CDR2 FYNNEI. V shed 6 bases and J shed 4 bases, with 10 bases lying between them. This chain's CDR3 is CASRRPPYEQYF. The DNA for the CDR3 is TGTGCCAGCAGGCGCCCGCCTTACGAGCAGTACTTC. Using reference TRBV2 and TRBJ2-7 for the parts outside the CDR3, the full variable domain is EPEVTQTPSHQVTQMGQEVILRCVPISNHLYFYWYRQILGQKVEFLVSFYNNEISEKSEIFDDQFSVERPDGSNFTLKIRSTKLEDSAMYFCASRRPPYEQYFGPGTRLTVT.

Written as DNA, the CDR3 is TGTGCCAGCAGTGAAGGCGGGTCTAGAGACACTGAAGCTTTCTTT. This gives the protein CASSEGGSRDTEAFF. V gene TRBV2 combines with J gene TRBJ1-1, with D hard to call. Germline V gene data show CDR1 as SNHLY and CDR2 as FYNNEI. V lost 1 base and J lost 3, with 12 bases in between. The CDR3 runs to 15 residues.

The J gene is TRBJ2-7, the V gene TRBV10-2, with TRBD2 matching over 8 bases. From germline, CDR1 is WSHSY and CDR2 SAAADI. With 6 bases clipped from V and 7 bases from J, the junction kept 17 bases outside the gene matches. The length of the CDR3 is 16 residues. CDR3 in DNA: TGCGCCAGCAGAGACCCTAGACTAGCGTCCTTGGGTGAGCAGTACTTC. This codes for CASRDPRLASLGEQYF.

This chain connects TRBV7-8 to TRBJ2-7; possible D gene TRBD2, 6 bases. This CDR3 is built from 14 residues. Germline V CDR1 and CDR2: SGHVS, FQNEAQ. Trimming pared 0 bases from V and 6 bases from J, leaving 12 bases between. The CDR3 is CASSLASGGGEQYF. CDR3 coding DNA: TGTGCCAGCAGCTTAGCTTCCGGGGGTGGCGAGCAGTACTTC. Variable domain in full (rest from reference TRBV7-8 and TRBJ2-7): GAGVSQSPRYKVAKRGQDVALRCDPISGHVSLFWYQQALGQGPEFLTYFQNEAQLDKSGLPSDRFFAERPEGSVSTLKIQRTQQEDSAVYLCASSLASGGGEQYFGPGTRLTVT.

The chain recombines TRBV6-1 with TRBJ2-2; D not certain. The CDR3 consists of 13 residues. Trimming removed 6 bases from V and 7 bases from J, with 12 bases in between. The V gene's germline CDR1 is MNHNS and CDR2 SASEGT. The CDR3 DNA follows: TGTGCCAGCAGCCCGATCCGGTTCGGGGAGCTGTTTTTT. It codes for CASSPIRFGELFF.

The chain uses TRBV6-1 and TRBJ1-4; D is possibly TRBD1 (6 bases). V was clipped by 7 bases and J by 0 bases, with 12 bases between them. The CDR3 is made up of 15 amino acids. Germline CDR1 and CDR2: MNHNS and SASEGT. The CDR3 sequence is CASTRQDATNEKLFF. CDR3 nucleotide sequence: TGTGCCAGCACCAGACAGGATGCAACTAATGAAAAACTGTTTTTT.

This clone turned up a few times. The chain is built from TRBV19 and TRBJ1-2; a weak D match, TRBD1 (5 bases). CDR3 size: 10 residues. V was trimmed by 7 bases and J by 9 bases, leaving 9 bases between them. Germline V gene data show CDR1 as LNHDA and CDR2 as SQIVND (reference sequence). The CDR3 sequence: CASKEGSYTF. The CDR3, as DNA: TGTGCCAGTAAGGAGGGGAGCTACACCTTC. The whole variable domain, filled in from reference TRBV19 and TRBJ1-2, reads DGGITQSPKYLFRKEGQNVTLSCEQNLNHDAMYWYRQDPGQGLRLIYYSQIVNDFQKGDIAEGYSVSREKKESFPLTVTSAQKNPTAFYLCASKEGSYTFGSGTRLTVV.

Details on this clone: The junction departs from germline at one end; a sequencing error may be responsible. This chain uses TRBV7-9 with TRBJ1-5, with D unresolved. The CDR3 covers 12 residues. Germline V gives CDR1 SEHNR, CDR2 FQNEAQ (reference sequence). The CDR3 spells CSSSSGYQPQHF. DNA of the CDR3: TGTTCCAGCAGCTCAGGTTATCAGCCCCAGCATTTT. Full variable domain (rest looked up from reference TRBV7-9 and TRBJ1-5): DTGVSQNPRHKITKRGQNVTFRCDPISEHNRLYWYRQTLGQGPEFLTYFQNEAQLEKSRLLSDRFSAERPKGSFSTLEIQRTEQGDSAMYLCSSSSGYQPQHFGDGTRLSIL.

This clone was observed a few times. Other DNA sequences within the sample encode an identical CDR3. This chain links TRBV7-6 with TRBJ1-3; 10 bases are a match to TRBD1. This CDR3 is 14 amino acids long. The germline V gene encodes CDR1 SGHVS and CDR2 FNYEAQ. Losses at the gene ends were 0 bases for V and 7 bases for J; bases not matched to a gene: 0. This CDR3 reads CASSLAGQGNTIYF. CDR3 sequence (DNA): TGTGCCAGCAGCTTAGCGGGACAGGGGAACACCATATATTTT.

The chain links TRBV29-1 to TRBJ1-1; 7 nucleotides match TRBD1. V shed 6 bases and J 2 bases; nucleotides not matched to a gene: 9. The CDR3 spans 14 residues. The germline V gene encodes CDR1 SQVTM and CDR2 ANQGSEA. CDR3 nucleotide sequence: TGCAGCGTGCTAAGGGGACAGCTCAACACTGAAGCTTTCTTT. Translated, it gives CSVLRGQLNTEAFF.

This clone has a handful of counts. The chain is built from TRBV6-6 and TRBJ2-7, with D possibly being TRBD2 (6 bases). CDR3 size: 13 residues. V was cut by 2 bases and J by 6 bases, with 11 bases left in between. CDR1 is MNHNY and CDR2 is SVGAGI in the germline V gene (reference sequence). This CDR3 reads CASSYGAGSEQYF. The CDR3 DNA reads TGTGCCAGCAGTTACGGAGCGGGTAGCGAGCAGTACTTC.

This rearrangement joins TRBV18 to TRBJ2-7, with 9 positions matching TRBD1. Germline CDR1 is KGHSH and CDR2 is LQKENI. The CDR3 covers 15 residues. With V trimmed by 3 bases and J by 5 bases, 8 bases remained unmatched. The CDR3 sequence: CASSPSRDRVHEQYF. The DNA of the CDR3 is TGTGCCAGCTCACCCAGCCGGGACAGGGTCCACGAGCAGTACTTC. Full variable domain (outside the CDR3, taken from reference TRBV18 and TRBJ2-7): NAGVMQNPRHLVRRRGQEARLRCSPMKGHSHVYWYRQLPEEGLKFMVYLQKENIIDESGMPKERFSAEFPKEGPSILRIQQVVRGDSAAYFCASSPSRDRVHEQYFGPGTRLTVT.

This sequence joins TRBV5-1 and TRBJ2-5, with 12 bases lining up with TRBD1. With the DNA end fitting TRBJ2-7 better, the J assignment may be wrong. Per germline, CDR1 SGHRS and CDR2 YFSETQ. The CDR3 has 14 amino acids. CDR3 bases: TGCGCCAGCAGCTCCGGGACAGGGGGCGGCGAGCAGTACTTC. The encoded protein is CASSSGTGGGEQYF.

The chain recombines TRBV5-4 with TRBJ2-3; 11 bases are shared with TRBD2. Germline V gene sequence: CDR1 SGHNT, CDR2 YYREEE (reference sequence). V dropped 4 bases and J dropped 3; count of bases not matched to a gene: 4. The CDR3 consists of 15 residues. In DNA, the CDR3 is TGTGCCAGCAGCCCGGGACTAGCGGAAACAGATACGCAGTATTTT. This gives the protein CASSPGLAETDTQYF.

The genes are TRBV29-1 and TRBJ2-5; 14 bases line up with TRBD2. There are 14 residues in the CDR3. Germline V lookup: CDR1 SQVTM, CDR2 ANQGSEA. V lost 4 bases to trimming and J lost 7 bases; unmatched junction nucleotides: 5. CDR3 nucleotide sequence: TGCAGCGTTGGGGGACTAGCGGGGGAGGGGACCCAGTACTTC. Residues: CSVGGLAGEGTQYF. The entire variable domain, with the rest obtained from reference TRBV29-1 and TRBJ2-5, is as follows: SAVISQKPSRDICQRGTSLTIQCQVDSQVTMMFWYRQQPGQSLTLIATANQGSEATYESGFVIDKFPISRPNLTFSTLTVSNMSPEDSSIYLCSVGGLAGEGTQYFGPGTRLLVL.

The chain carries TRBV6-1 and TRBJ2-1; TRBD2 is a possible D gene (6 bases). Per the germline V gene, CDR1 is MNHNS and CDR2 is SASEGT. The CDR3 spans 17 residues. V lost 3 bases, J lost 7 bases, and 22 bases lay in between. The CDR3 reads CASSDGGTLKVMNEQFF. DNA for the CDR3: TGTGCCAGCAGTGATGGCGGGACCCTTAAGGTGATGAATGAGCAGTTCTTC.